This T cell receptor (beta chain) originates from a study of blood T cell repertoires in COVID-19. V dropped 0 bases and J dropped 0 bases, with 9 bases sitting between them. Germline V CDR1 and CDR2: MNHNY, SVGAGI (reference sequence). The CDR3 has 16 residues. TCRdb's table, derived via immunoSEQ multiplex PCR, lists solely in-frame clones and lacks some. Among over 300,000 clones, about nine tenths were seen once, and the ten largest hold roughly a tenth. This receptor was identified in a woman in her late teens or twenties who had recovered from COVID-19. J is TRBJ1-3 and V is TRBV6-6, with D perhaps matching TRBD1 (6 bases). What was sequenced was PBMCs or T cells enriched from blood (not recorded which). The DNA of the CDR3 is TGTGCCAGCAGTTACTCGACAGGATACTCTGGAAACACCATATATTTT. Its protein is CASSYSTGYSGNTIYF.